This TCR beta chain was sequenced in a study of graft-versus-host responses after intestinal transplantation. Sequenced by immunoSEQ multiplex PCR; TCRdb stores in-frame clones only, minus some. In the table there are tens of thousands of clones, roughly 90% of which are singletons. With respect to this clone: The antigen remains unidentified.

Trimming removed 1 base from V and 3 bases from J, with 13 bases in between. The CDR3 runs 15 residues. CDR1 MNHEY and CDR2 SMNVEV come from the germline V gene (reference sequence). This sample comprised unstimulated CD8+ T cells sorted from spleen or lymph node cells, obtained before intestinal transplant. The chain uses TRBV27 and TRBJ2-7, with TRBD1 as a possible D gene (6 bases). This receptor was obtained from a human donor who received an intestinal transplant. The CDR3 spells CASSLYGTQDYEQYF. For the CDR3, the DNA is TGTGCCAGCAGTTTATACGGGACACAAGACTACGAGCAGTACTTC.